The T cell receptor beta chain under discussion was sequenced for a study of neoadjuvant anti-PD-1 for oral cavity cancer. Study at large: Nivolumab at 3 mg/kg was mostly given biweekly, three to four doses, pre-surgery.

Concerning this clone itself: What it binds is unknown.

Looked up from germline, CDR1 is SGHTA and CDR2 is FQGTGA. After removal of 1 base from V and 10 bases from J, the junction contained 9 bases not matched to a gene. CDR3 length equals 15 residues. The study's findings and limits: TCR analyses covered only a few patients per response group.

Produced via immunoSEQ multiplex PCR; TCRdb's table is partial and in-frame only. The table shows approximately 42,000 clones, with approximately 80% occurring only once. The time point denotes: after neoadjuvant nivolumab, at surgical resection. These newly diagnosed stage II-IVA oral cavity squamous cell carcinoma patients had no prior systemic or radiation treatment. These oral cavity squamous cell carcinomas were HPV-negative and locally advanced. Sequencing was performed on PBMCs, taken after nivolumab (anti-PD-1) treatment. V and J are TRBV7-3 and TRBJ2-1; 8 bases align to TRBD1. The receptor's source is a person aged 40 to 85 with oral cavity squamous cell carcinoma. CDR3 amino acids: CASSLKTGQGAEQFF. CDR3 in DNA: TGTGCCAGCAGCTTAAAGACCGGGCAGGGGGCAGAGCAGTTCTTC.